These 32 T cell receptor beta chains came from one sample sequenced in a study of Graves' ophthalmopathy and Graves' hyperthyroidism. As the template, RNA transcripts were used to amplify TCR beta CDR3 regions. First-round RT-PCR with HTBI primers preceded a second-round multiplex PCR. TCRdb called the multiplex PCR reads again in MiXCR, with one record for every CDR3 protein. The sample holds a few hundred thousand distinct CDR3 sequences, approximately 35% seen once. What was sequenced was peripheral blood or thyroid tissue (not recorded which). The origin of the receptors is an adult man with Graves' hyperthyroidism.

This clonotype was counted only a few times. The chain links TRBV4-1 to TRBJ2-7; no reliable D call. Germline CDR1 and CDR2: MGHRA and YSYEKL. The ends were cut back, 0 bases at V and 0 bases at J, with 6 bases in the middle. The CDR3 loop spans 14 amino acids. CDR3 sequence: CASSQDLDSYEQYF. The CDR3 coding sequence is TGCGCCAGCAGCCAAGATTTAGACTCCTACGAGCAGTACTTC.

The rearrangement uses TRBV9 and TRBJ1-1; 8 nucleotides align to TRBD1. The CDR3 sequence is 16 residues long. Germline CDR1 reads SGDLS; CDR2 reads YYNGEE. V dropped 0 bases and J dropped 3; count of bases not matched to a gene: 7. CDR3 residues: CASSVGGTGRDTEAFF. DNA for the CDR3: TGTGCCAGCAGCGTAGGAGGGACAGGACGGGACACTGAAGCTTTCTTT.

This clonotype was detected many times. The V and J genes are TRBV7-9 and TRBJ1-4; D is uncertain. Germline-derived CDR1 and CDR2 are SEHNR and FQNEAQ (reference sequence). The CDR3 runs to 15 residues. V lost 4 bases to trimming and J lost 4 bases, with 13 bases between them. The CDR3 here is CASSSPVQLNEKLFF. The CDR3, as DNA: TGTGCCAGCAGCTCCCCCGTGCAGCTTAATGAAAAACTGTTTTTT.

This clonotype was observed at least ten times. The CDR3: CASTRDAGGLYGYTF. DNA of the CDR3: TGTGCCAGTACCCGGGACGCAGGAGGGCTCTATGGCTACACCTTC. The gene calls are TRBV19 and TRBJ1-2; D possibly corresponds to TRBD1 (5 bases). Germline values: CDR1 LNHDA, CDR2 SQIVND (reference sequence). The CDR3 length is 15 residues. V was cut by 7 bases and J by 4 bases, with 19 bases left in between. Full variable domain (rest looked up from reference TRBV19 and TRBJ1-2): DGGITQSPKYLFRKEGQNVTLSCEQNLNHDAMYWYRQDPGQGLRLIYYSQIVNDFQKGDIAEGYSVSREKKESFPLTVTSAQKNPTAFYLCASTRDAGGLYGYTFGSGTRLTVV.

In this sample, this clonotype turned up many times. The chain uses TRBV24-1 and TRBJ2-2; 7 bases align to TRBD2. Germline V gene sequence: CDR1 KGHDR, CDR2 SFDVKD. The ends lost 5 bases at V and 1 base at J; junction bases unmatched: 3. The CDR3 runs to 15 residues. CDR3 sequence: CATSAGGLNTGELFF. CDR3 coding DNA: TGTGCCACCAGTGCGGGGGGTCTGAACACCGGGGAGCTGTTTTTT.

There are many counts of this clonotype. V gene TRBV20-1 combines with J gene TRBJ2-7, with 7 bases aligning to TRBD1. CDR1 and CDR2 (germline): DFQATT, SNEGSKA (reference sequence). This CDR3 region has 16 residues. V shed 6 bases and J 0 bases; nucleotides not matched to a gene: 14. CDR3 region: CSATKKTGWYSYEQYF. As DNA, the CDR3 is TGCAGTGCCACTAAAAAGACAGGGTGGTACTCCTACGAGCAGTACTTC.

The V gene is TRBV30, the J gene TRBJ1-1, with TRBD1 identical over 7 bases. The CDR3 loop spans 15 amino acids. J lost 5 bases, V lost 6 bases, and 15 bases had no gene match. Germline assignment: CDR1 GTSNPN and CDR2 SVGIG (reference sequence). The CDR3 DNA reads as TGTGCCTGTGATCAACACAGGGGAGGTGGAACTGAAGCTTTCTTT. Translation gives CACDQHRGGGTEAFF.

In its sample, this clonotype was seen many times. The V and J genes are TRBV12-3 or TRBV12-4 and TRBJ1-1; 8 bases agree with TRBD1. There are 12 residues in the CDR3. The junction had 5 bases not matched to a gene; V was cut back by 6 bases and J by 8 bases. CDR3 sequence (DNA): TGTGCCAGCAGGGTCGACAGGGGAGAAGCTTTCTTT. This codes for CASRVDRGEAFF.

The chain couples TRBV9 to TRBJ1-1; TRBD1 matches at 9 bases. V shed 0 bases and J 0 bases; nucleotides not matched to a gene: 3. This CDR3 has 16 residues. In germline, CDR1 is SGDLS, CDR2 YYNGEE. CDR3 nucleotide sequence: TGTGCCAGCAGCGTAGGGGACAGGGTGGTGAACACTGAAGCTTTCTTT. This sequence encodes CASSVGDRVVNTEAFF. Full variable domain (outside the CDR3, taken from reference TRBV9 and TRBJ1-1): DSGVTQTPKHLITATGQRVTLRCSPRSGDLSVYWYQQSLDQGLQFLIQYYNGEERAKGNILERFSAQQFPDLHSELNLSSLELGDSALYFCASSVGDRVVNTEAFFGQGTRLTVV.

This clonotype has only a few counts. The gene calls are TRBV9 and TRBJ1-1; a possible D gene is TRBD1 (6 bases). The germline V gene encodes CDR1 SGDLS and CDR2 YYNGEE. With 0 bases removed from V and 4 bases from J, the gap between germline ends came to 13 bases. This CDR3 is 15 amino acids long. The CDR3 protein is CASSVDPGASTEAFF. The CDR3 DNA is TGTGCCAGCAGCGTAGACCCGGGGGCAAGCACTGAAGCTTTCTTT.

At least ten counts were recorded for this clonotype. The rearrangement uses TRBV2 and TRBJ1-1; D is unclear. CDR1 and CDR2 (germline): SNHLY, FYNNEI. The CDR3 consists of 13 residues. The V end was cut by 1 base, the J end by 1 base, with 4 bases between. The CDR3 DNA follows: TGTGCCAGCAGTGAAGGGGGGAACACTGAAGCTTTCTTT. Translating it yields CASSEGGNTEAFF.

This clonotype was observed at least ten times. The CDR3 is CAISLGTGKAETQYF. The CDR3 bases are TGTGCCATCAGTCTAGGGACAGGGAAGGCGGAGACCCAGTACTTC. The chain employs TRBV10-3 and TRBJ2-5; 9 nucleotides line up with TRBD1. Germline CDR1 and CDR2: ENHRY and SYGVKD. Trimming cost V 5 bases and J 5 bases; bases outside gene matches: 9. The CDR3 totals 15 residues.

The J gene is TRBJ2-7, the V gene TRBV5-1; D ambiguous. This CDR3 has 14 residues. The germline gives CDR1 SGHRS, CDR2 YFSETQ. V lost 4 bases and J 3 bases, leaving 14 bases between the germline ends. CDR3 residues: CASSTTGPFYEQYF. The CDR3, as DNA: TGCGCCAGCAGCACCACCGGGCCGTTCTACGAGCAGTACTTC.

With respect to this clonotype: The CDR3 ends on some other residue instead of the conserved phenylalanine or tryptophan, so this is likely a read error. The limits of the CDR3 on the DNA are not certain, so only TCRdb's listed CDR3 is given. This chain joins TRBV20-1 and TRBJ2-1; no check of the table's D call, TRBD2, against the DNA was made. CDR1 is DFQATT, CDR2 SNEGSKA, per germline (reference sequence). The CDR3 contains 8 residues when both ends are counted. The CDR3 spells CSARDPTS.

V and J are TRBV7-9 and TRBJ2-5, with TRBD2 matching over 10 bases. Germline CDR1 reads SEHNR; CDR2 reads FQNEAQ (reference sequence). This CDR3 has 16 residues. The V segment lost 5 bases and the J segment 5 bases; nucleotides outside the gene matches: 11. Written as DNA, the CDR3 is TGTGCCAGCAGCCTAAGCACCGGGACTAGCGTGGAGACCCAGTACTTC. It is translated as CASSLSTGTSVETQYF.

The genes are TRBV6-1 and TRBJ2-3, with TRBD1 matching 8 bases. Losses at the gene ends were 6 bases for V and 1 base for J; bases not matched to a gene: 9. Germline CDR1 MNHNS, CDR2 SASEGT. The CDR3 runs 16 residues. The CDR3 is CASRNFPGQGTDTQYF. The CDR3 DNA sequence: TGTGCCAGCAGGAATTTTCCGGGACAGGGCACAGATACGCAGTATTTT.

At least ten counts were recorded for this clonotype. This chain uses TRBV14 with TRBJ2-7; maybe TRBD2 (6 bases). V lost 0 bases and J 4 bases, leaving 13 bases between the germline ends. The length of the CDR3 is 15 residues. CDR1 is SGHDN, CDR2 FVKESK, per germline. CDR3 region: CASSQDRGKMYEQYF. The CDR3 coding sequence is TGTGCCAGCAGCCAAGACCGGGGGAAGATGTACGAGCAGTACTTC.

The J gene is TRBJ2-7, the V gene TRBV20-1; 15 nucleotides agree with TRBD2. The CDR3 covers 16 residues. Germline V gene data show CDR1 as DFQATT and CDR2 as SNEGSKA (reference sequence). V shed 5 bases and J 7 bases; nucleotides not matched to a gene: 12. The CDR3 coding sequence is TGCAGTGCTTCTCGGACTAGCGGGAGGGTCTACAATGAGCAGTACTTC. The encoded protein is CSASRTSGRVYNEQYF.

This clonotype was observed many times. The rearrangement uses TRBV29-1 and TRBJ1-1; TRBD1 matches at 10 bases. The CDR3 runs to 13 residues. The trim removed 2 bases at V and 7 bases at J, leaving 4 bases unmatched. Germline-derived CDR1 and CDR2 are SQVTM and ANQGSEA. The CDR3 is CSVERTGGFEAFF. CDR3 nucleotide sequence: TGCAGCGTTGAAAGGACAGGGGGATTTGAAGCTTTCTTT.

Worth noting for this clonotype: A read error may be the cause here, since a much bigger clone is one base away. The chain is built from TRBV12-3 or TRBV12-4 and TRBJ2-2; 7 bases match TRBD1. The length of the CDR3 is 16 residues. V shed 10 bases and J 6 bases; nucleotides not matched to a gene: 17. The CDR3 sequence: CATSPTDRLGSGELFF. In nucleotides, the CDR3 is TGTGCCACCAGCCCTACGGACAGGTTGGGATCCGGGGAGCTGTTTTTT.

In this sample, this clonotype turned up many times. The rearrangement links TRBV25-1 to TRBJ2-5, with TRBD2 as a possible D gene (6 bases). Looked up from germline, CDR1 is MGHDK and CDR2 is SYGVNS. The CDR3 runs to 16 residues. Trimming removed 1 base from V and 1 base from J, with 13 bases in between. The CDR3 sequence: CASSEWIAAFQETQYF. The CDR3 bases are TGTGCCAGCAGTGAATGGATAGCGGCCTTCCAAGAGACCCAGTACTTC.

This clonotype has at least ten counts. CDR3 loop: CASARDRAPEQYF. The CDR3 DNA follows: TGTGCCAGTGCCCGGGACAGGGCCCCCGAGCAGTACTTC. The chain couples TRBV12-3 or TRBV12-4 to TRBJ2-7, with 9 bases lining up with TRBD1. The CDR3 runs 13 residues. V was pared by 9 bases and J by 6 bases, with 9 bases of the junction left unmatched.

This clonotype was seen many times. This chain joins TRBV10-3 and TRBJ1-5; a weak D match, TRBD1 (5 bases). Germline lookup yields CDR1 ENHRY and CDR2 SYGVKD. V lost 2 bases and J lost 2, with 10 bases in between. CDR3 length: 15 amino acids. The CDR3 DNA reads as TGTGCCATCAGTGAGGGGGGTTTAGGCAATCAGCCCCAGCATTTT. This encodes CAISEGGLGNQPQHF.

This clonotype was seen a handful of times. CDR3 sequence reads: CASSEAGHDYEQYF. In DNA form, the CDR3 reads TGTGCCAGCAGTGAAGCGGGCCACGACTACGAGCAGTACTTC. The gene calls are TRBV6-1 and TRBJ2-7, with D uncertain. Germline CDR1 is MNHNS and CDR2 is SASEGT. The CDR3 is 14 residues long. The V end was cut by 0 bases, the J end by 3 bases, with 9 bases between.

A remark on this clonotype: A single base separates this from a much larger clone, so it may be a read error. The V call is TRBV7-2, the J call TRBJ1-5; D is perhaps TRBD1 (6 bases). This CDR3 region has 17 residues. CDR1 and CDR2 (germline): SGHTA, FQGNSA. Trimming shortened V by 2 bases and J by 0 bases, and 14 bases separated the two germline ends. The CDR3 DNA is TGTGCCAGCAGCTTAAGGGGGGGGGGCTATAGCAATCAGCCCCAGCATTTT. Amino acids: CASSLRGGGYSNQPQHF.

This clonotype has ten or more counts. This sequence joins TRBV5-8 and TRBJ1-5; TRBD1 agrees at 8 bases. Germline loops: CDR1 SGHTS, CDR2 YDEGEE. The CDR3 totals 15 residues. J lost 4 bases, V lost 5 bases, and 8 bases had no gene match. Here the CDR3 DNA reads TGTGCCAGCAGGTTTACAGGGGGTGGGAATCAGCCCCAGCATTTT. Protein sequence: CASRFTGGGNQPQHF.

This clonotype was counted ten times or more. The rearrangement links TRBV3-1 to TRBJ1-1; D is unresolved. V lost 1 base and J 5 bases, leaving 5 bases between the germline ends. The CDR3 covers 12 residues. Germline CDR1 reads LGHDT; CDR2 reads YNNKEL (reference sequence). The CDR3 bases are TGTGCCAGCAGCCAAGGGAGTACTGAAGCTTTCTTT. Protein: CASSQGSTEAFF.

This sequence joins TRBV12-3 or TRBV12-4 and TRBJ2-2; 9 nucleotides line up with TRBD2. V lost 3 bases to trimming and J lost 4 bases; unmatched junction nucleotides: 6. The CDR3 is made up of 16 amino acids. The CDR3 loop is CASSFSGSRITGELFF. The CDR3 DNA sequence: TGTGCCAGCAGTTTTAGCGGGAGTCGTATCACCGGGGAGCTGTTTTTT.

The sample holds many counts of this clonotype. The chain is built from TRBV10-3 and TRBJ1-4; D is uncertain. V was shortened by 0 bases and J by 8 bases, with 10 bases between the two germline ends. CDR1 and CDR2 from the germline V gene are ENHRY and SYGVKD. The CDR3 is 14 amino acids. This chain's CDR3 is CAISESAGREKLFF. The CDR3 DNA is TGTGCCATCAGTGAGTCGGCGGGGAGGGAAAAACTGTTTTTT.

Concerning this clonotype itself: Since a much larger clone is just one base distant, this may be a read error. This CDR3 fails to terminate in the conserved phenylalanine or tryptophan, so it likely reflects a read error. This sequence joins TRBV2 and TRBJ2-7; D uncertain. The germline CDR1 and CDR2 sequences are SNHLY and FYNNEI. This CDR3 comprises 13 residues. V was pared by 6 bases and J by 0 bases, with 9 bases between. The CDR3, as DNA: TGTGCCAGCAGGGGGTCGAGCTCCTACGAGCAGTACCTC. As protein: CASRGSSSYEQYL.

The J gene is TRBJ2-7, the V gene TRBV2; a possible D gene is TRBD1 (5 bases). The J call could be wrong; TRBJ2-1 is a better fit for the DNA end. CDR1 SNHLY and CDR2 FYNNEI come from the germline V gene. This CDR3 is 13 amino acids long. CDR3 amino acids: CAREGVAGNEQFF. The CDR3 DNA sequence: TGTGCCAGAGAAGGGGTTGCCGGGAATGAGCAGTTCTTC.

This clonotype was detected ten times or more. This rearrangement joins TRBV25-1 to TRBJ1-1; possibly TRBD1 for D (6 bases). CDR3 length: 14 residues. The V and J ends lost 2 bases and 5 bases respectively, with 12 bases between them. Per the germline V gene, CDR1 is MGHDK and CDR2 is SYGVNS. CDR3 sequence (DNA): TGTGCCAGCAGTGAAGCAGGGGAGTGGACTGAAGCTTTCTTT. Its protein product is CASSEAGEWTEAFF. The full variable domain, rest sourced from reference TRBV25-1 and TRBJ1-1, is EADIYQTPRYLVIGTGKKITLECSQTMGHDKMYWYQQDPGMELHLIHYSYGVNSTEKGDLSSESTVSRIRTEHFPLTLESARPSHTSQYLCASSEAGEWTEAFFGQGTRLTVV.